This T cell receptor (beta chain) derives from a study of glioma-infiltrating T cells (dated by TCRdb to the mid-2010s). Broadly, across the study: The study sequenced TCR alpha- and beta-chain repertoires from glioma tissue, from non-neoplastic brain tissue and from matched peripheral blood mononuclear cells. Each tissue-infiltrating repertoire was compared with the same patient's peripheral blood repertoire to measure divergence between tissue and blood T-cell populations. The paired cohort was made up of three low-grade glioma patients, under ten primary glioblastoma patients and three non-glioma patients who contributed non-neoplastic brain tissue.

TCR alpha and beta CDR3 regions were amplified with the iRepertoire nested amplicon-rescue multiplex PCR (arm-PCR) platform from RNA. The input for one-step reverse transcription and amplification was about 100-400 ng of tissue mRNA or PBMC total RNA. Following bead purification, Illumina adapters were added by a secondary multiplex PCR, and libraries between 200 and 400 bp were gel-purified. The libraries contained internal 6-nucleotide barcodes that were used for demultiplexing. Sequencing of libraries was performed on an Illumina MiSeq with 2x220 or 2x250 nucleotide paired-end reads. On the authors' methods: Paired reads were merged using FLASH 1.2.11 and were aligned to the GRCh37 human genome using BWA-MEM, after which TRA and TRB reads were extracted. For V and J assignment, an IMGT-derived reference of cassette sequences and CDR3 motifs that included pseudogenes was used. Three-frame translation of reads was performed, and productive CDR3s were defined as those with a C...FGXG motif and no stop codons. A clonotype was defined as a unique combination of a V-J cassette pair and a CDR3 amino acid sequence. Reads were filtered by Hamming distance, thresholded by each sample's sequence error rate in mapped regions. The public reads were run again by TCRdb, first through fastp at Q25 and then through MiXCR, and only productive beta chains were kept. Every entry covers one CDR3 protein and lists the most common genes and DNA from its rows. TCRdb's processing, not the authors', yielded these V and J calls. The sample profile shows roughly 130,000 distinct CDR3 sequences; around 23% of them were found once. The top ten clones comprise roughly a quarter of the sample.

There are 15 amino acids in the CDR3, from cysteine to phenylalanine inclusive. Just CDR3 DNA is preserved here, 45 bases in frame from base 1. Ends trimmed: V by 7 bases, J by 5 bases; bases unmatched to a gene: 13. CDR1 and CDR2 were assigned from the germline V gene as MDHEN and SYDVKM. What the research found in general, with its limitations: In non-neoplastic patients, VJ-independent divergence between tissue and blood fell below expectation, whereas in all gliomas, and especially in low-grade gliomas, the divergence rose above expectation. Only a very small number of CDR3 sequences turned up in both tissue and blood, a result put down to high CDR3 diversity combined with limited sampling. Group comparisons rested on small numbers: three non-neoplastic, three low-grade glioma and 7 or 8 glioblastoma patients.

This clonotype was recorded a few times. It lacks a known antigen. No base quality information exists; no much larger clone differs at one position. The sample taken for sequencing was glioma tissue, nonneoplastic brain tissue, or PBMCs (not recorded which). This sequence originates from a human donor with low-grade glioma or glioblastoma, undergoing nonglioma brain surgery, or in good health (not recorded which). The sequence links TRBV28 to TRBJ1-2; TRBD1 lines up with 7 middle nucleotides. The sequence in DNA is TGTGCCAGCACGACAGGGTCAGCCCAACCATATGGCTACACCTTC. The resulting protein is CASTTGSAQPYGYTF.